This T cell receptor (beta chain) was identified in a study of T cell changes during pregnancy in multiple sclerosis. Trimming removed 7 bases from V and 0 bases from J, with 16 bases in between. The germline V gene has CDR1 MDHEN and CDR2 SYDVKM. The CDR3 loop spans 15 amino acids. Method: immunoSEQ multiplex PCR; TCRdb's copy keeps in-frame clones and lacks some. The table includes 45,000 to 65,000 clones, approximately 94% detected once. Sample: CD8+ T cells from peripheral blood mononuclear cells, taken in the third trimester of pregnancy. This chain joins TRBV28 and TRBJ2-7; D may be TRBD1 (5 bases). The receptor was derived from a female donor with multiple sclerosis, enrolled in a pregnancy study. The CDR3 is CASKSPRESSYEQYF. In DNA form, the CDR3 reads TGTGCCAGCAAGTCCCCCAGGGAATCCTCCTACGAGCAGTACTTC.